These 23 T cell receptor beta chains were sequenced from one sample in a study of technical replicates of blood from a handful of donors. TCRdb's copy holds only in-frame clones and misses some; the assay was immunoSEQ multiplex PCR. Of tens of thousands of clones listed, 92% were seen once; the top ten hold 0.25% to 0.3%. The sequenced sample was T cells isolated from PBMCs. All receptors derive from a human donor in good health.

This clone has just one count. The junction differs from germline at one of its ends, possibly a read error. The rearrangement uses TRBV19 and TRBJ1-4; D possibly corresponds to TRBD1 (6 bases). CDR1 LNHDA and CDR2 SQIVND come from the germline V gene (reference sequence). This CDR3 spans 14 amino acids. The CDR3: CASSPGTTNEKLFF. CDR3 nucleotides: TGTGCCAGTAGCCCCGGGACAACCAATGAAAAACTGTTTTTT.

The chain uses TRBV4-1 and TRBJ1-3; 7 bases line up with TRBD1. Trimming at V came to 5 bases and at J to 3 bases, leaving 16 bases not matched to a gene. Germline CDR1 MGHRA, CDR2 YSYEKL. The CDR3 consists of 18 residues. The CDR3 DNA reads TGCGCCAGCAGCTCTTATCCGGGACAGCCGACGCGTGGAAACACCATATATTTT. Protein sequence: CASSSYPGQPTRGNTIYF.

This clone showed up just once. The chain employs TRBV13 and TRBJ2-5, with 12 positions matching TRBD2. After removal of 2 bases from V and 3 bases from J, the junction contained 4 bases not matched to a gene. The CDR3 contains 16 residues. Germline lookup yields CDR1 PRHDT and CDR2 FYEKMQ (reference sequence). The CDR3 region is CASSLYASGREETQYF. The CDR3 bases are TGTGCCAGCAGCTTATATGCTAGCGGGAGGGAAGAGACCCAGTACTTC.

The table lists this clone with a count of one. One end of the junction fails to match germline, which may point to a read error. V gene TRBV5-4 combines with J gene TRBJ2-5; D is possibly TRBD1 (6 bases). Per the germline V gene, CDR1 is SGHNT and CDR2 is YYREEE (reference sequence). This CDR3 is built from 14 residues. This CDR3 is CASSGYREKEAQYF. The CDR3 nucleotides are TGTGCCAGCAGCGGATACAGGGAAAAAGAGGCCCAGTACTTC.

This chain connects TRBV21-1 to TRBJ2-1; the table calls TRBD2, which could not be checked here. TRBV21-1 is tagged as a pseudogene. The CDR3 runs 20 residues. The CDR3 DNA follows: TGTGCCAGCAGCAAATTCTGCCCTTTTAGCGGGGGGCCCCCCTACAATGAGCAGTTCTTC. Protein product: CASSKFCPFSGGPPYNEQFF.

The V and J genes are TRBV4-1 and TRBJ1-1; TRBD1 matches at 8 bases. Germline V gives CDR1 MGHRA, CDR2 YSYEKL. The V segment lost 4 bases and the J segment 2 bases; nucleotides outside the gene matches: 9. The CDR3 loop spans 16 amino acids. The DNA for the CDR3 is TGCGCCAGCAGCCTAGGACAGGGAGGGGTCAACACTGAAGCTTTCTTT. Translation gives CASSLGQGGVNTEAFF.

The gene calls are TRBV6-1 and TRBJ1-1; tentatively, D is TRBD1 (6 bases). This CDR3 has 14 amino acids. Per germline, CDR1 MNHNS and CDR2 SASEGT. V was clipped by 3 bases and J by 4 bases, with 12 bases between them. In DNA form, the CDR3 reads TGTGCCAGCAGTGAGTGGGGGCGGACCACTGAAGCTTTCTTT. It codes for CASSEWGRTTEAFF.

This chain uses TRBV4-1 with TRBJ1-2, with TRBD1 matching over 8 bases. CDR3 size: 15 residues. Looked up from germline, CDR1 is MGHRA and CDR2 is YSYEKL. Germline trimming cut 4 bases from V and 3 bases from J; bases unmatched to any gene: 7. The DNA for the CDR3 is TGCGCCAGCAGCCTAGGGACAGGCGCCGACTATGGCTACACCTTC. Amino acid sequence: CASSLGTGADYGYTF.

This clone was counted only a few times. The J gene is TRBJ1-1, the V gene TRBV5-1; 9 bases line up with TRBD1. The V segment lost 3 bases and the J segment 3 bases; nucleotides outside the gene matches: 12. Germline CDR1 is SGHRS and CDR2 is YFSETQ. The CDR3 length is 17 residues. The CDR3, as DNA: TGCGCCAGCAGCTGGCGAGGTGTGAGACAGGGGGACACTGAAGCTTTCTTT. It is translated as CASSWRGVRQGDTEAFF. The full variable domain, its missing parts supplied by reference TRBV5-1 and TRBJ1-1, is KAGVTQTPRYLIKTRGQQVTLSCSPISGHRSVSWYQQTPGQGLQFLFEYFSETQRNKGNFPGRFSGRQFSNSRSEMNVSTLELGDSALYLCASSWRGVRQGDTEAFFGQGTRLTVV.

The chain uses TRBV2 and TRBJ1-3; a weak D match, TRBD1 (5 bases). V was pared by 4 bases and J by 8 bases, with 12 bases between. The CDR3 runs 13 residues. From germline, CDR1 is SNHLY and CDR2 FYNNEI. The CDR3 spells CASSANGGDTIYF. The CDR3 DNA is TGTGCCAGCAGTGCAAACGGGGGGGACACCATATATTTT.

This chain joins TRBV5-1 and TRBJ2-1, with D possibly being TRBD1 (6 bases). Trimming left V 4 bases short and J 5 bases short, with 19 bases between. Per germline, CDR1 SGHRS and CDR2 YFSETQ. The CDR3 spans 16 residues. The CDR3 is CASSPRTGQIDNEQFF. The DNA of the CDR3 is TGCGCCAGCAGCCCACGCACTGGACAGATAGACAATGAGCAGTTCTTC.

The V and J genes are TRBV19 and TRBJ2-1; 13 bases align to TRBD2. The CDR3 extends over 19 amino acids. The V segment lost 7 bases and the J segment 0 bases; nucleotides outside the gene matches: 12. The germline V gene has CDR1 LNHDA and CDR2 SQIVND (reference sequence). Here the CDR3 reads CASTSPPGLAGSSYNEQFF. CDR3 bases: TGTGCCAGTACTTCACCCCCGGGACTAGCGGGATCCTCCTACAATGAGCAGTTCTTC.

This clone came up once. The CDR3 reads CASRQGYSGANVLTF. The DNA for the CDR3 is TGTGCCAGCAGGCAGGGGTACTCTGGGGCCAACGTCCTGACTTTC. The gene calls are TRBV2 and TRBJ2-6; tentatively, D is TRBD1 (6 bases). From germline, CDR1 is SNHLY and CDR2 FYNNEI. Trimming removed 6 bases from V and 0 bases from J, with 9 bases in between. The CDR3 runs 15 residues.

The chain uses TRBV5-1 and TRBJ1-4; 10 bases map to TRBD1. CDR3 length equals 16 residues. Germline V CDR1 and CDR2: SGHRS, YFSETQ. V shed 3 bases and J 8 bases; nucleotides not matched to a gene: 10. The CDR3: CASSYDRGPGAEKLFF. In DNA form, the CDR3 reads TGCGCCAGCAGCTATGACAGGGGGCCGGGGGCCGAAAAACTGTTTTTT. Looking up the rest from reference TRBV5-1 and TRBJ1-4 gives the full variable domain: KAGVTQTPRYLIKTRGQQVTLSCSPISGHRSVSWYQQTPGQGLQFLFEYFSETQRNKGNFPGRFSGRQFSNSRSEMNVSTLELGDSALYLCASSYDRGPGAEKLFFGSGTQLSVL.

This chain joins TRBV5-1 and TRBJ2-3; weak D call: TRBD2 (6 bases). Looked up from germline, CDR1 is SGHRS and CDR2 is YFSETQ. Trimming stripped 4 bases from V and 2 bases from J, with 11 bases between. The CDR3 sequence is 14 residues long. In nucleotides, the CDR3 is TGCGCCAGCAGCCTATGGGACTCCACAGATACGCAGTATTTT. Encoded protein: CASSLWDSTDTQYF. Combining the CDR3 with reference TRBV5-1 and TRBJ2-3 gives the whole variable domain KAGVTQTPRYLIKTRGQQVTLSCSPISGHRSVSWYQQTPGQGLQFLFEYFSETQRNKGNFPGRFSGRQFSNSRSEMNVSTLELGDSALYLCASSLWDSTDTQYFGPGTRLTVL.

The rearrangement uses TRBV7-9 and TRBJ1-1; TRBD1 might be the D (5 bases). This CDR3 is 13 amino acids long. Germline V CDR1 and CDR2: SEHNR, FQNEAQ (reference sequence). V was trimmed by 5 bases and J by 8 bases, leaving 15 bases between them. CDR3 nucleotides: TGTGCCAGCAGCCCAAGCAGGGCAAGAGAAGCTTTCTTT. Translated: CASSPSRAREAFF.

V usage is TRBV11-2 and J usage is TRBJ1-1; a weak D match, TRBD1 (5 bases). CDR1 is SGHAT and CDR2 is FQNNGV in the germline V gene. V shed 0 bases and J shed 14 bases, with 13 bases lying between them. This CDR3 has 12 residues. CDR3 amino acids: CASSLDQGSVFF. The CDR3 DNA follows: TGTGCCAGCAGCTTAGATCAGGGTTCTGTCTTCTTT.

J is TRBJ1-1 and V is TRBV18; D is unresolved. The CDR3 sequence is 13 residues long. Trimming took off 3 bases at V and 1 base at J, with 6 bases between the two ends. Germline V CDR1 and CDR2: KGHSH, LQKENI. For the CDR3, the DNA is TGTGCCAGCTCACCTCACAAGAACACTGAAGCTTTCTTT. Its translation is CASSPHKNTEAFF.

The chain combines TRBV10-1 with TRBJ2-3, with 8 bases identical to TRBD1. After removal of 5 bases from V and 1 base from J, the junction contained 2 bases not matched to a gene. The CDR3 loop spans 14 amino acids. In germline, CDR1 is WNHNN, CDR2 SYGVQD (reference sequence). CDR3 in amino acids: CASSPGQGTDTQYF. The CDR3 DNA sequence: TGCGCCAGCAGTCCGGGACAGGGCACAGATACGCAGTATTTT.

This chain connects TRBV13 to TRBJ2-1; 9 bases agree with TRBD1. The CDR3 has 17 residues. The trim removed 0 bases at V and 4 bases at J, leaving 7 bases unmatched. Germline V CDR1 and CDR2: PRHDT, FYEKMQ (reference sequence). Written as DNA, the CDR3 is TGTGCCAGCAGCTTAGGCCTGGGACAGGGAATGTACAATGAGCAGTTCTTC. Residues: CASSLGLGQGMYNEQFF.

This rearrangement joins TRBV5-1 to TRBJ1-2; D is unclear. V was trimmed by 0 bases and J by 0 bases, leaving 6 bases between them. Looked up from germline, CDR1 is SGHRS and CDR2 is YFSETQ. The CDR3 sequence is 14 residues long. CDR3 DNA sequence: TGCGCCAGCAGCTTGGCGGTAGCTAACTATGGCTACACCTTC. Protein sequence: CASSLAVANYGYTF.

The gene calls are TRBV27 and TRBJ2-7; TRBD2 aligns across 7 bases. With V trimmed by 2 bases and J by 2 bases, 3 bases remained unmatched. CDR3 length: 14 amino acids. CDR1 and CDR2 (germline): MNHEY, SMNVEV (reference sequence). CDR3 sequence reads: CASSLGAGAYEQYF. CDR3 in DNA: TGTGCCAGCAGTTTAGGGGCGGGAGCCTACGAGCAGTACTTC.

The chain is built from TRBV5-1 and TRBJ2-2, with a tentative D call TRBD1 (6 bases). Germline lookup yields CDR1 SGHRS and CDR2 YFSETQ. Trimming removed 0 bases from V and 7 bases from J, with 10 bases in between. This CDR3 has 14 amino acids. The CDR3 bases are TGCGCCAGCAGCTTGGACAGGGCGAACGGGGAGCTGTTTTTT. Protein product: CASSLDRANGELFF.